This TCR beta chain originates from a study of identical twins. Points from the study as a whole: Twins' excess sharing was less marked for out-of-frame beta sequences.

Note on this clonotype: Antigen specificity is unknown.

From germline, CDR1 is MNHNS and CDR2 SASEGT. V lost 6 bases, J lost 2 bases, and 4 bases stayed unmatched. The CDR3 totals 15 residues. The cDNA had a unique molecular identifier and a template-switch universal primer site. Using its own MiXCR run on the 5' RACE reads, TCRdb lists one record per CDR3 protein. The sample consists of around 500,000 distinct CDR3 sequences, approximately 15% of them appearing once. In addition, the sample was reused for a study of yellow fever vaccine responses in identical twins.

The source material was CD4+ T cells sorted from blood. J is TRBJ2-2 and V is TRBV6-1; the match to TRBD1 covers 9 bases. The receptor was isolated from a woman younger than 30 in good health. The CDR3 sequence is CASRRDRENTGELFF. The CDR3 region has the DNA TGTGCCAGCAGGAGGGACAGGGAAAACACCGGGGAGCTGTTTTTT.